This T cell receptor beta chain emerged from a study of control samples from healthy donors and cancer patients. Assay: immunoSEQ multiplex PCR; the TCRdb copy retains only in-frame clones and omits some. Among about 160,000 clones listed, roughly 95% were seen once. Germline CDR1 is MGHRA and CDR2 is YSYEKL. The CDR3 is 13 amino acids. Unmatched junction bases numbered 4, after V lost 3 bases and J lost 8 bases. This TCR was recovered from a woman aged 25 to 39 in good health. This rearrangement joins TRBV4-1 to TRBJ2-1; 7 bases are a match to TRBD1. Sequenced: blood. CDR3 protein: CASSQRTGDEQFF. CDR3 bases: TGCGCCAGCAGCCAGCGAACAGGGGATGAGCAGTTCTTC.